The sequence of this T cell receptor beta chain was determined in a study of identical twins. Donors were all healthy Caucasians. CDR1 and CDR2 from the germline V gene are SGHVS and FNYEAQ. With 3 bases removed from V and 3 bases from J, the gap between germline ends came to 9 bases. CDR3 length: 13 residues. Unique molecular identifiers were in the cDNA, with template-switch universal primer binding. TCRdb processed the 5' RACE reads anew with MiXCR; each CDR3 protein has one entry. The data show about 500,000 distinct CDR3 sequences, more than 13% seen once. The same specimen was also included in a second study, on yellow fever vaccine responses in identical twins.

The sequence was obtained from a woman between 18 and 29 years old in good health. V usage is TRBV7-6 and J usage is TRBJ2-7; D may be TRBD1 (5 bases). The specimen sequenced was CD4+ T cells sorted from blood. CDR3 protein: CASSFDSYYEQYF. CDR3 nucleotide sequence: TGTGCCAGCAGCTTCGACAGTTACTACGAGCAGTACTTC. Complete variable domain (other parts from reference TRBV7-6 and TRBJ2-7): GAGVSQSPRYKVTKRGQDVALRCDPISGHVSLYWYRQALGQGPEFLTYFNYEAQQDKSGLPNDRFSAERPEGSISTLTIQRTEQRDSAMYRCASSFDSYYEQYFGPGTRLTVT.